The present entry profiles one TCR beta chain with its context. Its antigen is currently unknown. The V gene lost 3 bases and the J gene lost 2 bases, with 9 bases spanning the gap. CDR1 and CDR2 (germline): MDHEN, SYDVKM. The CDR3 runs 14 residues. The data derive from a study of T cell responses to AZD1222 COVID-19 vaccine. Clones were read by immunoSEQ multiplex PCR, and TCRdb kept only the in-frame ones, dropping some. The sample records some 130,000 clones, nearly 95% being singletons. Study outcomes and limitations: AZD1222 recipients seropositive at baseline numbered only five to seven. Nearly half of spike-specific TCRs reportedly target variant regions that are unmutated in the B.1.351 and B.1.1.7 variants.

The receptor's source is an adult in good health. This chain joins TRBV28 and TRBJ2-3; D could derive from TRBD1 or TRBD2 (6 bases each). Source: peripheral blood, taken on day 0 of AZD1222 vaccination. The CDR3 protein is CASSLWGATDTQYF. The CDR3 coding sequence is TGTGCCAGCAGTTTGTGGGGGGCCACAGATACGCAGTATTTT.